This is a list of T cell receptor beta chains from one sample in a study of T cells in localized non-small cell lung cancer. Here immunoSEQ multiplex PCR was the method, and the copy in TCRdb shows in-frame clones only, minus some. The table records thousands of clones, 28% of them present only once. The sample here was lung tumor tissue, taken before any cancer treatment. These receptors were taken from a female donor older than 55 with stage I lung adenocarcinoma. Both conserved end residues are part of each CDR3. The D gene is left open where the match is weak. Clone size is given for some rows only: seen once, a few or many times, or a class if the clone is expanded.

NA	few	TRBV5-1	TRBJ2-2	CASSQAGRWGNTGELFF	TGCGCCAGCAGCCAAGCAGGCCGATGGGGAAACACCGGGGAGCTGTTTTTT
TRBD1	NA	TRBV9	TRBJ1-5	CASSVSGQLNQPQHF	TGTGCCAGCAGCGTATCGGGACAGCTCAATCAGCCCCAGCATTTT
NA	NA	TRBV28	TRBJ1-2	CASSYPGGGGYGYTF	TGTGCCAGCAGTTACCCCGGAGGGGGAGGCTATGGCTACACCTTC
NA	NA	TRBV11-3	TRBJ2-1	CASSPGRANNEQFF	TGTGCCAGCAGCCCGGGCCGGGCCAACAATGAGCAGTTCTTC
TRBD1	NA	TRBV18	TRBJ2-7	CASSPGTGDPYEQYF	TGTGCCAGCTCCCCCGGAACAGGGGACCCCTACGAGCAGTACTTC
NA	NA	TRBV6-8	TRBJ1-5	CASSYTWTASNQPQHF	TGTGCCAGCAGCTACACTTGGACGGCTAGCAATCAGCCCCAGCATTTT
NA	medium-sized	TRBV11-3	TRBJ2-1	CASSFGGGGYNEQFF	TGTGCCAGCAGCTTTGGTGGGGGCGGGTACAATGAGCAGTTCTTC
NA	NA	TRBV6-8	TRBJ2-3	CAISAQQGGTDTQYF	TGTGCCATCAGTGCTCAACAGGGTGGTACAGATACGCAGTATTTT
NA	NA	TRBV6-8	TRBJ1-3	CASSYPGFRGNTIYF	TGTGCCAGCAGTTACCCCGGATTCCGTGGAAACACCATATATTTT
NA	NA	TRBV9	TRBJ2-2	CASSPRATGELFF	TGTGCCAGCAGCCCTCGGGCAACCGGGGAGCTGTTTTTT
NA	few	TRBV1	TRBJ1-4	CASSQESRNDATNEKLFF	TGCGCCAGCAGCCAAGAGTCCAGAAATGATGCAACTAATGAAAAACTGTTTTTT
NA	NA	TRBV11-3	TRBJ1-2	CASSLVGGLGYGYTF	TGTGCCAGCAGCTTGGTAGGGGGGTTGGGCTATGGCTACACCTTC
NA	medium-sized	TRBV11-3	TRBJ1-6	CASSPAPANSPLHF	TGTGCCAGCAGCCCGGCCCCAGCAAATTCACCCCTCCACTTT
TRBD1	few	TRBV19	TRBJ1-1	CASITNGGQEAFF	TGTGCCAGTATTACCAATGGGGGACAGGAAGCTTTCTTT
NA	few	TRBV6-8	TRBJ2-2	CASSESPGPNTGELFF	TGTGCCAGCTCAGAGTCTCCCGGACCCAACACCGGGGAGCTGTTTTTT
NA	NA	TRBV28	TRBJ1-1	CASSFVVGGWNTEAFF	TGTGCCAGCAGTTTTGTGGTGGGCGGGTGGAACACTGAAGCTTTCTTT
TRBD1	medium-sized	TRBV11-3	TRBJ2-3	CASSRWGDRVKPTDTQYF	TGTGCCAGCAGCCGATGGGGAGACAGGGTTAAACCGACAGATACGCAGTATTTT
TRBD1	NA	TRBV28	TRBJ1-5	CASSLWVTGYGNQPQHF	TGTGCCAGCAGTTTATGGGTGACAGGGTATGGCAATCAGCCCCAGCATTTT
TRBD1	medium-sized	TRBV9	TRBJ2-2	CASDSRGRNTGELFF	TGTGCCAGCGACTCCAGGGGGCGGAACACCGGGGAGCTGTTTTTT
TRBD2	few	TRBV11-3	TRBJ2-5	CASSLDGTGGTETQYF	TGTGCCAGCAGCTTAGATGGTACGGGAGGGACAGAGACCCAGTACTTC
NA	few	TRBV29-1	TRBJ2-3	CSVAKVGGLGDTQYF	TGCAGCGTGGCAAAGGTGGGAGGTCTCGGAGATACGCAGTATTTT
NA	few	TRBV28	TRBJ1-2	CASSLVDYGYTF	TGTGCCAGCAGCCTTGTGGACTATGGCTACACCTTC
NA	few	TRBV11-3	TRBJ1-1	CASSLDGRMNTEAFF	TGTGCCAGCAGCTTAGATGGCCGAATGAACACTGAAGCTTTCTTT
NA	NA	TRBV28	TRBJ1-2	CASRDSTTNYGYTF	TGTGCCAGCAGAGACAGCACCACTAACTATGGCTACACCTTC
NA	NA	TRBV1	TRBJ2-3	CASSRGGAPDTQYF	TGCGCCAGCAGCCGCGGGGGGGCACCAGATACGCAGTATTTT
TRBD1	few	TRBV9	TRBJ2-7	CASTGGIWDRVDEQYF	TGTGCCAGCACCGGAGGGATTTGGGACAGGGTTGACGAGCAGTACTTC
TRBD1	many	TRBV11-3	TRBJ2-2	CASSLPRDRLTRRELFF	TGTGCCAGCAGCTTACCTCGGGACAGGCTAACGCGAAGGGAGCTGTTTTTT
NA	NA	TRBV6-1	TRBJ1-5	CASSEGVNQPQHF	TGTGCCAGCAGTGAAGGGGTCAATCAGCCCCAGCATTTT
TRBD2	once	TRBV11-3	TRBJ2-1	CASSLGVGGAHDEQFF	TGTGCCAGCAGCTTAGGCGTCGGGGGGGCCCACGATGAGCAGTTCTTC
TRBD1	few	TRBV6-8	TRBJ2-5	CASSKVGTGATQYF	TGTGCCAGCAGCAAAGTGGGGACAGGGGCGACCCAGTACTTC
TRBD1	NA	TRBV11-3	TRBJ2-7	CASSPTGDYFWEQYF	TGTGCCAGCAGCCCAACAGGGGATTATTTCTGGGAGCAGTACTTC
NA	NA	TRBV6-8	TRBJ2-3	CAIRDQGRTDTQYF	TGTGCCATCCGGGACCAGGGTAGGACAGATACGCAGTATTTT
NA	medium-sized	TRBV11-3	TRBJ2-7	CASSQADWAAGGSYEQYF	TGTGCCAGCAGCCAAGCAGATTGGGCGGCAGGAGGTTCCTACGAGCAGTACTTC
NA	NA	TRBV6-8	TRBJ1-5	CASSYSGLYSNQPQHF	TGTGCCAGCAGTTACTCGGGGCTCTATAGCAATCAGCCCCAGCATTTT
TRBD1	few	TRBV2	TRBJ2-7	CASSETPGQGAIYEQYF	TGTGCCAGCAGTGAAACCCCTGGGCAGGGGGCTATTTACGAGCAGTACTTC